The text below deals with one T cell receptor beta chain. Its antigen is undetermined. Sequenced by immunoSEQ multiplex PCR; TCRdb stores in-frame clones only, minus some. The sample lists around 11,000 clones, approximately 78% occurring once. The unexposed donors gave CD4+ T cells in 2011-2018, prior to COVID-19. The cells were cultured for over eight days before CD4+ T cells were isolated. Cells permitting, SARS-CoV-2 S/N and four cold-coronavirus spikes were tested on unexposed-donor CD4+ T cells. Approximately 1.9 million PBMCs per well were cultured with about 9.8 IU/ml IL-2. This CDR3 contains 14 residues. V was shortened by 2 bases and J by 1 base, with 8 bases between the two germline ends. Germline CDR1 and CDR2: MNHEY and SVGEGT. The sample belongs to a study of CD4 T cells in relation to SARS-CoV-2 and coronaviruses. Overall study: The HLA restriction of the shared crossreactive spike epitopes was mapped.

General study results and limits: Monoreactive clones expanded significantly more to SARS-CoV-2 than crossreactive clones did.

The sequencing sample was made of CD4+ T cells from PBMCs, cultured in vitro. The V call is TRBV6-2 or TRBV6-3, the J call TRBJ1-1; tentative D call: TRBD1 (6 bases). The clonotype originates from a human donor in good health. CDR3 residues: CASSYQGPNTEAFF. DNA for the CDR3: TGTGCCAGCAGTTACCAGGGGCCGAACACTGAAGCTTTCTTT.